This TCR beta chain was identified during a study of T cells in Graves' hyperthyroidism and ophthalmopathy. Findings of the study overall: The model made its ophthalmopathy prediction, and onset followed a median about 6 months later. Also found in blood were most expanded thyroid clonotypes above 0.001.

Worth noting for this clonotype: As yet, its antigen is unknown.

Uncontrolled infection, other autoimmune disease, pregnancy or lactation excluded patients. The diagnoses drew upon clinical symptoms, serum thyroxine and TRAb, thyroid ultrasound and orbital computed tomography. Authors of the study amplified TCR beta CDR3 regions from RNA transcripts. TCR CDR3 underwent first-round RT-PCR with the HTBI primer set. In TCRdb, the multiplex PCR reads were re-called with MiXCR into one record per CDR3 protein. The sample holds 300,000 to 350,000 distinct CDR3 sequences; roughly 21% are singletons and the top ten take over 40%. Germline-derived CDR1 and CDR2 are SGHVS and FNYEAQ. The CDR3 spans 14 residues. V shed 5 bases and J shed 8 bases, with 15 bases lying between them.

The sequence derives from a woman aged 45-60 years with Graves' hyperthyroidism. The chain joins TRBV7-6 to TRBJ2-2; the D is unclear. Sequencing was done on a sample of blood. The DNA for the CDR3 is TGTGCCAGCAGCGAGTGGCTTTCTGAGGGGGAGCTGTTTTTT. Amino acids: CASSEWLSEGELFF. The whole variable domain, remainder taken from reference TRBV7-6 and TRBJ2-2, is GAGVSQSPRYKVTKRGQDVALRCDPISGHVSLYWYRQALGQGPEFLTYFNYEAQQDKSGLPNDRFSAERPEGSISTLTIQRTEQRDSAMYRCASSEWLSEGELFFGEGSRLTVL.